This T cell receptor (beta chain) was obtained from a study of CXCR3-negative and CXCR3-positive naive CD8 T cells. Study conclusions and caveats: Cryopreserved cells partially lost CXCR3 expression, and fresh PBMCs were used in most assays. More hydrophobic TRB CDR3s were found in CXCR3-positive naive cells than in CXCR3-negative naive cells.

It was by 5' RACE with UMI labels that the TRB cDNA libraries were prepared. TCRdb reprocessed the 5' RACE reads and stores each CDR3 protein as one record, lacking DNA. This sample's clone table lists around 130,000 distinct CDR3 sequences. From germline, CDR1 is GTSNPN and CDR2 SVGIG (reference sequence). CDR3 length: 13 amino acids. On this clonotype itself: Its antigen remains unknown.

This chain connects TRBV30 to TRBJ2-1; lacking DNA, the TRBD1 call made by TCRdb goes unchecked. The TCR originated in a human donor in good health. Some clones in this sample may be carry-over from other donors' samples. The source material was naive CXCR3+ CD8+ T cells from blood. Subset in this sample: CD45RO-CCR7+CD27+CD95- naive CD8+ T cells expressing CXCR3 (TNR3+). The CDR3 sequence is CAWSLGAGNEQFF.